This T cell receptor beta chain stems from a study of CD4 T cells in relation to SARS-CoV-2 and coronaviruses (dated by TCRdb to the early 2020s). Background for the entire study: In the ViraFEST assay, PBMCs were grown with antigen for nine to eleven days, and TCR beta CDR3s were then sequenced to identify antigen-specific clonal expansions. An HIV-1 Nef peptide pool or a no-peptide culture served as the negative reference condition. Using patient-derived lymphoblastoid cell lines, the shared crossreactive spike epitopes were mapped to their HLA restriction. The study assessed, at the TCR clonotype level, memory CD4+ T cell crossreactivity between SARS-CoV-2 and common cold coronavirus spike proteins. For other donors in the study, expansion assays were sequenced with a different, Illumina-based TCR-beta assay. The Adaptive Biotechnologies TCR-sequencing kit was used for samples from three pre-COVID donors and for the naive versus memory experiments, whereas the other data were Illumina-based.

General findings and caveats noted by the study authors: The study was limited by small numbers of patients and tested TCRs. Crossreactivity analysis was centred on spike protein, so crossreactivity against other viral proteins was not assessed. In roughly two thirds of donors, memory CD4+ clonotypes turned up that crossrecognized SARS-CoV-2 and at least one common cold coronavirus spike. Pre-pandemic and post-infection samples were not both contributed by any donor, so tracing of the source of pre-existing responses was limited. Significantly weaker SARS-CoV-2-driven expansion was shown by crossreactive clones than by monoreactive clones, consistent with antigenic imprinting.

CD4+ T cells from unexposed donors were collected before the COVID-19 pandemic (2011-2018). Following 10 days of culture, the EasySep CD4+ T cell isolation kit was used to isolate CD4+ T cells. As far as cell numbers permitted, CD4+ T cells from unexposed donors were tested for reactivity against SARS-CoV-2 S and N as well as four spike pools from common cold coronaviruses. Each well received two million PBMCs, cultured in IMDM supplemented with approximately 5% human AB serum and about 10 IU/ml IL-2. Half of the culture medium was replaced with fresh IL-2-containing medium on days 3 and 7. In general, every peptide culture condition was set up in three replicate wells. The leukapheresis product for the unexposed donors was obtained through commercial purchase. Ficoll-Paque PLUS gradient centrifugation was used to isolate PBMCs from either whole blood or leukapheresis product. PBMCs were either cryopreserved at -140°C or used fresh in the expansion assay. The QIAamp Micro DNA Kit was used to extract genomic DNA from the CD4+ T cells.

The library was built by means of the immunoSEQ multiplex PCR assay. Per the original workflow: During preprocessing, nonproductive sequences were discarded, as were any CDR3s that did not begin with C, did not end with F or W, or were shorter than 7 amino acids. Antigen-specific clonotypes were called with the MANAFEST web app on the basis of expansion relative to the reference and to other culture wells. A clone counted as positive if significantly expanded in 2 of 3 replicate wells versus the reference culture at FDR below 0.05. Positive clones also required significant expansion versus all other tandem wells and an odds ratio above 5. After three terminal residues were trimmed from each end, CDR3 homology was quantified as pairwise Levenshtein distance using the stringdist R package. TCRdb limited this immuneACCESS table to in-frame rearrangements with V and J called. A share of clones is missing; checked studies link under half to unresolved V genes, and the rest is unexplained. V, J and clone size are taken as reported in that table, and D and trimming were inferred from the DNA itself. Recorded for this sample are 25,000 or so clones; more than 65% of them occurred a single time. The top ten clones comprise 29% of the sample.

On this clone itself: Its antigen has not been determined. No much larger clonotype is one base removed from it; base qualities were not supplied.

The junction shows trimming of 0 bases on V and 4 bases on J, plus 21 bases between the germline ends. The CDR3, from cysteine to phenylalanine, totals 18 residues. Left in the record is the CDR3 DNA by itself, 54 bases read in frame from the first base. Sequenced sample: CD4+ T cells from PBMCs, cultured in vitro. Recombination joined TRBV23-1 with TRBJ1-1; the D region possibly corresponds to TRBD1 (6 bases align). TRBV23-1 is classed as an ORF, of uncertain function. This receptor was obtained from a human donor in good health. The bases are TGCGCCAGCAGTCAATCTATCGTGGTGGGACATCAGGTCACTGAAGCTTTCTTT. Its amino acids are CASSQSIVVGHQVTEAFF.